This T cell receptor beta chain was recorded in a study of blood T cell repertoires in COVID-19. Study information: The samples span acute and convalescent COVID-19 from the United States, Italy and Spain. PBMCs, B-cell-depleted T cells, or T cells provided the cDNA or gDNA that made up the material.

J lost 2 bases, V lost 6 bases, and 4 bases had no gene match. CDR1 and CDR2 (germline): MNHEY, SVGAGI. This CDR3 contains 15 residues. Original data processing: Counts of nucleated cells, estimated from reference gene primer amplification, were obtained. The protocol was immunoSEQ multiplex PCR, while the TCRdb copy is restricted to in-frame clones and leaves out a portion. For V, J and clone size, that table is used; D and trimming come from the DNA. The sample comprises some 100,000 clones, about nine tenths of which are singletons, and about 5.2% rests with the top ten. The rearrangement links TRBV6-5 to TRBJ1-3; 10 nucleotides agree with TRBD1. Sequenced sample: peripheral blood. The clonotype originates from a man aged 50 or older with acute or convalescent COVID-19. CDR3 nucleotide sequence: TGTGCCAGCAGGTCCGGGACAGGGGCTGGAAACACCATATATTTT. This encodes CASRSGTGAGNTIYF.